These 14 T cell receptor beta chains share one sample of origin, sequenced in a study of T cells in Graves' hyperthyroidism and ophthalmopathy. Template material for amplifying TCR beta CDR3 regions consisted of RNA transcripts. The TCR CDR3 was amplified in a first-round RT-PCR using the HTBI primer set. A single record per CDR3 protein comes from TCRdb applying MiXCR to the multiplex PCR reads. The sample lists about 640,000 distinct CDR3 sequences; about a fifth were seen once. The source material was blood. Receptor source: a man aged 25-45 years with Graves' ophthalmopathy.

This clonotype was observed a few times. The CDR3 spells CASSDSWVFRSPLHF. In DNA, the CDR3 is TGTGCCAGCAGTGACTCATGGGTTTTTCGCTCACCCCTCCACTTT. V usage is TRBV6-4 and J usage is TRBJ1-6; no clear D. Deletions cut 0 bases from V and 10 bases from J, with 13 bases between. This CDR3 is built from 15 residues. Germline V gene data show CDR1 as MRHNA and CDR2 as SNTAGT.

In this sample, this clonotype turned up a few times. The chain joins TRBV6-2 or TRBV6-3 to TRBJ2-5; weak D call: TRBD2 (7 bases). The CDR3 runs to 16 residues. CDR1 and CDR2 (germline): MNHEY, SVGEGT. V lost 0 bases to trimming and J lost 4 bases, with 15 bases between them. CDR3 loop: CASSYSRGGRRETQYF. Written as DNA, the CDR3 is TGTGCCAGCAGTTACTCGAGGGGGGGGAGGAGAGAGACCCAGTACTTC.

The chain combines TRBV27 with TRBJ1-2, with D unclear. With 0 bases removed from V and 5 bases from J, the gap between germline ends came to 13 bases. Germline values: CDR1 MNHEY, CDR2 SMNVEV (reference sequence). The CDR3 totals 15 residues. This chain's CDR3 is CASSLSISGWYGYTF. CDR3 DNA: TGTGCCAGCAGTTTATCGATAAGCGGGTGGTATGGCTACACCTTC.

V is TRBV28 and J is TRBJ2-2, with TRBD2 matching 10 bases. J was trimmed by 4 bases and V by 6 bases; bases with no gene match: 5. This CDR3 region has 15 residues. Per the germline V gene, CDR1 is MDHEN and CDR2 is SYDVKM. Here the CDR3 reads CASRLAGETTGELFF. The CDR3 nucleotides read TGTGCCAGCAGGCTAGCGGGAGAGACCACCGGGGAGCTGTTTTTT.

V gene TRBV6-5 combines with J gene TRBJ1-5; TRBD1 is a possible D gene (5 bases). The CDR3 spans 14 residues. Trimming took 6 bases from V and 5 from J, leaving 14 bases between them. Germline V gives CDR1 MNHEY, CDR2 SVGAGI. CDR3 region: CASRTPRGDQPQHF. CDR3 nucleotides: TGTGCCAGCAGGACTCCGAGGGGAGATCAGCCCCAGCATTTT.

This clonotype appeared many times. The DNA for the CDR3 is TGTGCCAGCACCCCGACAGAGAACACTGAAGCTTTCTTT. It yields the protein CASTPTENTEAFF. The chain couples TRBV13 to TRBJ1-1; a possible D gene is TRBD1 (5 bases). The germline V gene has CDR1 PRHDT and CDR2 FYEKMQ (reference sequence). The CDR3 contains 13 residues. The V and J ends lost 7 bases and 1 base respectively, with 10 bases between them. Together with reference TRBV13 and TRBJ1-1, the CDR3 gives the full variable domain: AAGVIQSPRHLIKEKRETATLKCYPIPRHDTVYWYQQGPGQDPQFLISFYEKMQSDKGSIPDRFSAQQFSDYHSELNMSSLELGDSALYFCASTPTENTEAFFGQGTRLTVV.

Comment on this clonotype: This clone may be a read error of a much larger clone one base away. The V gene is TRBV3-1, the J gene TRBJ2-7, with a weak D call TRBD2 (6 bases). CDR1 is LGHDT, CDR2 YNNKEL, per germline (reference sequence). CDR3 length: 13 amino acids. CDR3 DNA sequence: TGTACCAGCAGCCAAGGGGAGGTCCACGAGCAGTACTTC. It is translated as CTSSQGEVHEQYF.

The chain links TRBV20-1 to TRBJ2-1, with D tentatively TRBD1 or TRBD2 (5 bases each). The CDR3 consists of 15 residues. V lost 5 bases and J 0 bases, leaving 14 bases between the germline ends. CDR1 is DFQATT and CDR2 is SNEGSKA in the germline V gene (reference sequence). The CDR3 spells CSAPSGASSYNEQFF. The DNA for the CDR3 is TGCAGTGCTCCTTCCGGGGCGAGCTCCTACAATGAGCAGTTCTTC.

The chain carries TRBV7-2 and TRBJ2-1; 12 bases are shared with TRBD2. Per the germline V gene, CDR1 is SGHTA and CDR2 is FQGNSA. The CDR3 runs 19 residues. The J segment lost 8 bases and the V segment lost 4 bases, leaving 18 bases of the junction unmatched. The chain's CDR3 is CASSSLPPRLAGDWYEQFF. The CDR3 bases are TGTGCCAGCAGCTCCCTCCCTCCTCGACTAGCGGGAGATTGGTATGAGCAGTTCTTC.

At least ten counts were recorded for this clonotype. The chain carries TRBV9 and TRBJ1-4; tentatively, D is TRBD1 (5 bases). CDR1 is SGDLS and CDR2 is YYNGEE in the germline V gene. The CDR3 is made up of 15 amino acids. V lost 5 bases and J lost 0, with 11 bases in between. Here the CDR3 DNA reads TGTGCCAGCAGTGCCGGGGGTGCAACTAATGAAAAACTGTTTTTT. Translated: CASSAGGATNEKLFF.

The chain combines TRBV20-1 with TRBJ2-7; a weak D match, TRBD1 (6 bases). Germline V gives CDR1 DFQATT, CDR2 SNEGSKA (reference sequence). The CDR3 sequence is 14 residues long. Deletions cut 0 bases from V and 2 bases from J, with 11 bases between. The CDR3 region is CSARDSGTPYEQYF. CDR3 nucleotides: TGCAGTGCTAGAGATTCCGGGACACCCTACGAGCAGTACTTC.

This clonotype was picked up a small number of times. The chain couples TRBV7-9 to TRBJ2-2; 7 bases are shared with TRBD1. CDR1 and CDR2 from the germline V gene are SEHNR and FQNEAQ (reference sequence). This CDR3 is 14 amino acids long. V shed 5 bases, J shed 7 bases, and the junction held 7 bases outside the gene matches. Here the CDR3 reads CASSPSTGHGELFF. The CDR3, as DNA: TGTGCCAGCAGCCCTTCGACAGGGCACGGGGAGCTGTTTTTT.

The J gene is TRBJ2-1, the V gene TRBV6-2 or TRBV6-3; TRBD2 agrees at 7 bases. Germline-derived CDR1 and CDR2 are MNHEY and SVGEGT. The J segment lost 4 bases and the V segment lost 4 bases, leaving 7 bases of the junction unmatched. The CDR3 contains 15 residues. The CDR3 sequence is CASSSGLGLYNEQFF. DNA of the CDR3: TGTGCCAGCAGTTCAGGACTAGGACTATACAATGAGCAGTTCTTC.

The V call is TRBV27, the J call TRBJ1-5; D is perhaps TRBD1 (6 bases). CDR3 length equals 14 residues. Germline CDR1 and CDR2: MNHEY and SMNVEV (reference sequence). The V end was cut by 2 bases, the J end by 7 bases, with 12 bases between. The CDR3 DNA reads as TGTGCCAGCAGTTTAACAAGAGGGGGACAGCCCCAGCATTTT. This gives the protein CASSLTRGGQPQHF.